The 26 T cell receptor beta chains reported below all come from one sample, sequenced in a study of long-term antiretroviral therapy in people with HIV. A v3.0 immunoSEQ assay was performed at survey level. Assay used: immunoSEQ multiplex PCR; TCRdb lists only in-frame clones, some missing. The top ten clones hold 8% to 9.5% of a sample with around 25,000 clones, approximately 81% of them seen once. The sequencing here drew on unsorted PBMCs, taken 2.3 years after starting antiretroviral therapy. Receptors were obtained from a man between 40 and 49 years old with HIV.

The chain has TRBV30 and TRBJ2-2, with D possibly TRBD2 on 6 matching bases. The CDR3 covers 14 residues. Trimming left V 5 bases short and J 5 bases short, with 15 bases between. The V gene's germline CDR1 is GTSNPN and CDR2 SVGIG (reference sequence). The CDR3 DNA sequence: TGTGCCTGGGACGGGGGTTATAGGACCGGGGAGCTGTTTTTT. Its protein product is CAWDGGYRTGELFF.

V is TRBV19 and J is TRBJ2-2; TRBD2 matches at 9 bases. Germline V lookup: CDR1 LNHDA, CDR2 SQIVND (reference sequence). V lost 1 base, J lost 3 bases, and 9 bases stayed unmatched. This CDR3 has 18 residues. CDR3 coding DNA: TGTGCCAGTAGTATAGGCGGTAGCGGGAGATTCGACACCGGGGAGCTGTTTTTT. As protein: CASSIGGSGRFDTGELFF. The full variable domain, rest sourced from reference TRBV19 and TRBJ2-2, is DGGITQSPKYLFRKEGQNVTLSCEQNLNHDAMYWYRQDPGQGLRLIYYSQIVNDFQKGDIAEGYSVSREKKESFPLTVTSAQKNPTAFYLCASSIGGSGRFDTGELFFGEGSRLTVL.

The V and J genes are TRBV11-2 and TRBJ2-7, with TRBD1 identical over 11 bases. Germline CDR1 is SGHAT and CDR2 is FQNNGV. Germline trimming cut 0 bases from V and 3 bases from J; bases unmatched to any gene: 1. The CDR3 length is 15 residues. The CDR3 protein is CASSLEGQGGYEQYF. The CDR3 nucleotides read TGTGCCAGCAGCTTAGAGGGACAGGGGGGCTACGAGCAGTACTTC. The full variable domain, with the rest looked up from reference TRBV11-2 and TRBJ2-7, is EAGVAQSPRYKIIEKRQSVAFWCNPISGHATLYWYQQILGQGPKLLIQFQNNGVVDDSQLPKDRFSAERLKGVDSTLKIQPAKLEDSAVYLCASSLEGQGGYEQYFGPGTRLTVT.

The chain is built from TRBV10-2 and TRBJ1-1, with D perhaps TRBD1 (5 bases). CDR1 and CDR2 from the germline V gene are WSHSY and SAAADI. This CDR3 spans 15 amino acids. Trimming took 3 bases from V and 3 from J, leaving 14 bases between them. The CDR3 spells CASSDSRGGHTEAFF. CDR3 coding DNA: TGCGCCAGCAGTGACTCCCGGGGCGGACACACTGAAGCTTTCTTT.

The J gene is TRBJ2-3, the V gene TRBV7-9; 9 nucleotides agree with TRBD1. The trim removed 5 bases at V and 5 bases at J, leaving 2 bases unmatched. CDR3 length equals 13 residues. CDR1 is SEHNR and CDR2 is FQNEAQ in the germline V gene (reference sequence). CDR3 amino acids: CASSRTGVDTQYF. For the CDR3, the DNA is TGTGCCAGCAGCCGGACAGGGGTAGATACGCAGTATTTT.

The gene calls are TRBV7-8 and TRBJ2-7; TRBD1 matches at 10 bases. The trim removed 1 base at V and 6 bases at J, leaving 15 bases unmatched. There are 18 residues in the CDR3. CDR1 SGHVS and CDR2 FQNEAQ come from the germline V gene. The CDR3 reads CASSLGPIAGTGAREQYF. The CDR3 nucleotides are TGTGCCAGCAGCTTAGGTCCCATAGCCGGGACAGGGGCTCGCGAGCAGTACTTC.

The CDR3 region has the DNA TGTGCCAGCAGTCTACGACCCGAGGATACGCAGTATTTT. Encoded protein: CASSLRPEDTQYF. The rearrangement uses TRBV2 and TRBJ2-3; D remains unclear. The ends were cut back, 5 bases at V and 6 bases at J, with 12 bases in the middle. The length of the CDR3 is 13 residues. Germline V CDR1 and CDR2: SNHLY, FYNNEI.

This clone appeared once. This chain connects TRBV5-1 to TRBJ2-7, with D perhaps TRBD1 (6 bases). Trimming left V 5 bases short and J 5 bases short, with 14 bases between. This CDR3 has 13 residues. CDR1 SGHRS and CDR2 YFSETQ come from the germline V gene. The CDR3: CASSLQGFNEQYF. The CDR3 coding sequence is TGCGCCAGCAGTCTACAGGGCTTCAACGAGCAGTACTTC.

The CDR3 region has the DNA TGCGCCAGCAGCTTGAGGCAAGGGGCACCCAATGAGCAGTTCTTC. The encoded protein is CASSLRQGAPNEQFF. V gene TRBV5-1 combines with J gene TRBJ2-1, with a weak D call TRBD1 (5 bases). V lost 1 base and J lost 6, with 14 bases in between. The CDR3 is 15 residues long. The V gene's germline CDR1 is SGHRS and CDR2 YFSETQ.

This clone was counted between two and nine times. The chain is built from TRBV21-1 and TRBJ1-2; the D call of TRBD1 is as the table states it, not checked on the DNA. TRBV21-1 is an annotated pseudogene. The CDR3 has 15 residues. The CDR3 reads CASSSCSAGDYGYTF. The CDR3 DNA reads TGTGCCAGCAGCTCCTGCTCCGCAGGGGACTATGGCTACACCTTC.

The gene calls are TRBV19 and TRBJ2-4; the match to TRBD2 covers 8 bases. J was trimmed by 11 bases and V by 6 bases; bases with no gene match: 9. The CDR3 covers 13 residues. Germline V lookup: CDR1 LNHDA, CDR2 SQIVND (reference sequence). The CDR3 is CASSLRGVPVQYF. The CDR3 coding sequence is TGTGCCAGTAGCCTGCGGGGGGTCCCGGTTCAGTACTTC.

The chain couples TRBV19 to TRBJ1-2; D might be TRBD1 (6 bases). The CDR3 sequence is 17 residues long. V was clipped by 6 bases and J by 2 bases, with 22 bases between them. Germline-derived CDR1 and CDR2 are LNHDA and SQIVND (reference sequence). The CDR3 protein is CASSTNRERHYNYGYTF. The CDR3 DNA follows: TGTGCCAGTAGCACTAACAGGGAAAGGCATTACAACTATGGCTACACCTTC.

Comment on this clone: The same CDR3 arises from other DNA sequences in this sample as well. This chain uses TRBV5-1 with TRBJ1-1; 7 nucleotides agree with TRBD1. Germline CDR1 is SGHRS and CDR2 is YFSETQ. CDR3 size: 14 residues. V was clipped by 0 bases and J by 4 bases; unmatched bases: 3. The CDR3 protein is CASSLGQGGTEAFF. The CDR3 nucleotides are TGCGCCAGCAGCTTGGGGCAGGGGGGCACTGAAGCTTTCTTT.

The rearrangement uses TRBV4-2 and TRBJ2-1, with a tentative D call TRBD2 (5 bases). CDR3 size: 13 residues. Germline-derived CDR1 and CDR2 are LGHNA and YNFKEQ. V was shortened by 2 bases and J by 8 bases, with 10 bases between the two germline ends. This CDR3 is CASSQLSADEQFF. The CDR3 nucleotides are TGTGCCAGCAGCCAATTGTCAGCGGATGAGCAGTTCTTC.

The J gene is TRBJ2-1, the V gene TRBV18; 8 bases line up with TRBD2. Trimming removed 3 bases from V and 7 bases from J; junction bases left unmatched: 14. This CDR3 is built from 17 residues. Germline-derived CDR1 and CDR2 are KGHSH and LQKENI. The CDR3 nucleotides read TGTGCCAGCTCACCCTTATCCCCGGGACTAGTGATGAATGAGCAGTTCTTC. Its protein product is CASSPLSPGLVMNEQFF.

This sequence joins TRBV29-1 and TRBJ1-1, with 10 bases fitting TRBD1. The CDR3 has 12 amino acids. Trimming cost V 8 bases and J 7 bases; bases outside gene matches: 7. CDR1 and CDR2 from the germline V gene are SQVTM and ANQGSEA. The CDR3 here is CSTKTGGGEAFF. Written as DNA, the CDR3 is TGCAGCACGAAGACAGGGGGCGGTGAAGCTTTCTTT.

This rearrangement joins TRBV11-2 to TRBJ2-7; no definite D call. This CDR3 region has 17 residues. V was pared by 3 bases and J by 0 bases, with 18 bases between. Germline CDR1 is SGHAT and CDR2 is FQNNGV. As DNA, the CDR3 is TGTGCCAGCAGCTTGGTCCCTGTGGGGATTAGCTCCTACGAGCAGTACTTC. It specifies CASSLVPVGISSYEQYF.

This chain connects TRBV11-3 to TRBJ2-2, with D uncertain. This CDR3 has 14 amino acids. The germline V gene has CDR1 SGHNT and CDR2 YENEEA. Trimming took off 1 base at V and 6 bases at J, with 9 bases between the two ends. The CDR3 DNA sequence: TGTGCCAGCAGCTTAGGTGCGAGCTCCGGGGAGCTGTTTTTT. This codes for CASSLGASSGELFF.

V gene TRBV6-1 combines with J gene TRBJ1-2, with TRBD1 as a possible D gene (5 bases). Looked up from germline, CDR1 is MNHNS and CDR2 is SASEGT. The CDR3 consists of 14 residues. Deletions cut 6 bases from V and 1 base from J, with 12 bases between. CDR3 DNA: TGTGCCAGCAGGGGGCGTATTAATAACTATGGCTACACCTTC. This codes for CASRGRINNYGYTF.

The rearrangement joins TRBV6-5 to TRBJ1-1, with D unclear. The CDR3 consists of 12 residues. Trimming shortened V by 6 bases and J by 8 bases, and 13 bases separated the two germline ends. CDR1 is MNHEY, CDR2 SVGAGI, per germline. CDR3 amino acids: CASREGGLEAFF. In DNA form, the CDR3 reads TGTGCCAGCAGAGAAGGAGGACTAGAAGCTTTCTTT.

This chain joins TRBV6-5 and TRBJ1-1, with D uncertain. V was trimmed by 0 bases and J by 6 bases, leaving 17 bases between them. The CDR3 length is 16 residues. Per the germline V gene, CDR1 is MNHEY and CDR2 is SVGAGI. CDR3 bases: TGTGCCAGCAGTTACTCTAAGACGGCCGGAGACGCTGAAGCTTTCTTT. It specifies CASSYSKTAGDAEAFF.

This sequence joins TRBV10-2 and TRBJ1-1; weak D call: TRBD1 (6 bases). CDR1 is WSHSY and CDR2 is SAAADI in the germline V gene. The CDR3 loop spans 12 amino acids. V was trimmed by 8 bases and J by 4 bases, leaving 11 bases between them. CDR3 sequence (DNA): TGCGCCAGCGGCACAGGGACCACTGAAGCTTTCTTT. It is translated as CASGTGTTEAFF.

This chain links TRBV27 with TRBJ1-5; 8 bases are a match to TRBD1. The CDR3 extends over 14 amino acids. J gave up 7 bases and V 5 bases, and 7 bases lay outside the gene matches. Germline assignment: CDR1 MNHEY and CDR2 SMNVEV (reference sequence). The CDR3 protein is CASSVGQGFQPQHF. In nucleotides, the CDR3 is TGTGCCAGCAGTGTCGGACAGGGCTTCCAGCCCCAGCATTTT.

V usage is TRBV5-8 and J usage is TRBJ2-3, with no clear D. Germline V CDR1 and CDR2: SGHTS, YDEGEE. V dropped 2 bases and J dropped 0 bases, with 16 bases sitting between them. This CDR3 comprises 17 residues. CDR3 amino acids: CASSLSVSARSTDTQYF. For the CDR3, the DNA is TGTGCCAGCAGCTTATCTGTGAGCGCGCGTAGCACAGATACGCAGTATTTT. The variable domain in full, completed from reference TRBV5-8 and TRBJ2-3, reads EAGVTQSPTHLIKTRGQQATLRCSPISGHTSVYWYQQALGLGLQFLLWYDEGEERNRGNFPPRFSGRQFPNYSSELNVNALELEDSALYLCASSLSVSARSTDTQYFGPGTRLTVL.

The genes are TRBV6-1 and TRBJ2-7; 10 bases align to TRBD2. This CDR3 region has 15 residues. CDR1 and CDR2 (germline): MNHNS, SASEGT. V lost 4 bases and J lost 6; bases outside the gene matches: 9. The CDR3 spells CASSGPLAGVSEQYF. Written as DNA, the CDR3 is TGTGCCAGCAGTGGCCCCCTAGCGGGGGTGAGCGAGCAGTACTTC.

This clone was seen more than once but under ten times. V usage is TRBV10-1 and J usage is TRBJ2-1; D unclear. V was pared by 3 bases and J by 2 bases, with 11 bases between. Germline lookup yields CDR1 WNHNN and CDR2 SYGVQD (reference sequence). The CDR3 runs 15 residues. The CDR3 here is CASSDKGPPYNEQFF. The CDR3 region has the DNA TGCGCCAGCAGTGATAAGGGTCCCCCCTACAATGAGCAGTTCTTC.